The rows below give T cell receptor beta chains drawn from one sample of a study of T cell responses to AZD1222 COVID-19 vaccine. Sequenced by immunoSEQ multiplex PCR; TCRdb stores in-frame clones only, minus some. Among some 110,000 clones listed, 93% were seen once. Source: peripheral blood, taken on day 0 of AZD1222 vaccination. These receptors were taken from an adult in good health. CDR3s include the opening cysteine and the closing phenylalanine or tryptophan. A D gene is named only where the DNA matches it firmly. Clone size is not always given. Where it is, it says once, few, many or a class for expanded clones.

>TRBV30|NA|TRBJ1-2|NA
TGTGCCGGGAGAGGGTCCGGCTACACCTTC
CAGRGSGYTF
>TRBV28|NA|TRBJ1-4|NA
TGTGCCAGCAGTTTATTTTCGAGGACCCAAAATGAAAAACTGTTTTTT
CASSLFSRTQNEKLFF
>TRBV5-1|NA|TRBJ1-3|NA
TGCGCCAGCAGTTCTTTATCTGGAAACACCATATATTTT
CASSSLSGNTIYF
>TRBV27|NA|TRBJ2-1|NA
TGTGCCAGCAGTTTCAACAATGAGCAGTTCTTC
CASSFNNEQFF
>TRBV6-5|NA|TRBJ2-3|NA
TGTGCCAGCAGTTACTCCAAGGGGCAGCCGCCAGATACGCAGTATTTT
CASSYSKGQPPDTQYF
>TRBV7-3|TRBD1|TRBJ1-5|NA
TGTGCCAGCAGCCAGGGGACAGTCGGTCAGCCCCAGCATTTT
CASSQGTVGQPQHF
>TRBV7-8|TRBD1|TRBJ1-6|NA
TGTGCCAGCAGCAAGGACAGGGTGGGGATGGGCTCACCCCTCCACTTT
CASSKDRVGMGSPLHF
>TRBV7-3|NA|TRBJ2-3|once
TGTGCCAGCAGCTTAGGGACTAGCACAGATACGCAGTATTTT
CASSLGTSTDTQYF
>TRBV2|NA|TRBJ1-2|once
TGTGCCAGCAGTATAGGGGGCTATGGCTACACCTTC
CASSIGGYGYTF
>TRBV11-3|NA|TRBJ2-5|NA
TGTGCCAGCAGCTTAGTAAGGTCCTACGGGTACCAAGAGACCCAGTACTTC
CASSLVRSYGYQETQYF
>TRBV2|TRBD2|TRBJ2-1|few
TGTGCCAGCAGTGAAGCTGAGCGGGAGAATTCCTACAATGAGCAGTTCTTC
CASSEAERENSYNEQFF
>TRBV5-1|NA|TRBJ1-2|NA
TGCGCCAGCAGCCCGACGACTAGGTATGGCTACACCTTC
CASSPTTRYGYTF
>TRBV12-5|TRBD2|TRBJ2-1|NA
TGTGCTAGTGGTTTGACGACTAGCGGGTTCTACAATGAGCAGTTCTTC
CASGLTTSGFYNEQFF
>TRBV5-6|NA|TRBJ2-5|NA
TGTGCCAGCAGCTATGGTGAGACCCAGTACTTC
CASSYGETQYF
>TRBV18|NA|TRBJ1-2|NA
TGTGCCAGCTCACAGATGGGAGGCTACACCTTC
CASSQMGGYTF
>TRBV29-1|NA|TRBJ2-1|NA
TGCAGCGTTTCAGAGTACTCCTACAATGAGCAGTTCTTC
CSVSEYSYNEQFF